These 26 T cell receptor beta chains originate from one sample sequenced in a study of radiotherapy plus CTLA-4 blockade in lung cancer. Sequencing was performed with immunoSEQ multiplex PCR; in TCRdb, only in-frame clones are kept and a portion is missing. The sample records approximately 94,000 clones, about four fifths being singletons. This sample comprised peripheral blood, obtained from a patient treated with radiotherapy plus ipilimumab. Receptors originate from a human donor with non-small cell lung cancer that progressed on radiotherapy plus ipilimumab.

The chain joins TRBV19 to TRBJ2-7; D is possibly TRBD1 or TRBD2 (6 bases each). Trimming removed 7 bases from V and 7 bases from J, with 20 bases in between. This CDR3 spans 14 amino acids. Germline CDR1 reads LNHDA; CDR2 reads SQIVND (reference sequence). The CDR3 nucleotides are TGTGCCAGTACGCTACAGGGAGGATCGGGGGAGCAGTACTTC. Amino acids: CASTLQGGSGEQYF.

The genes are TRBV23-1 and TRBJ2-7; 11 nucleotides match TRBD1. Being an ORF, TRBV23-1 has a function that is uncertain. The CDR3 is made up of 15 amino acids. With 7 bases clipped from V and 1 base from J, the junction kept 6 bases outside the gene matches. The CDR3 bases are TGCGCCAGCAATCCGGGACAGGGGGTTTCCTACGAGCAGTACGTC. It encodes CASNPGQGVSYEQYV.

The chain is built from TRBV19 and TRBJ2-3, with 8 nucleotides matching TRBD2. Trimming cost V 5 bases and J 6 bases; bases outside gene matches: 7. This CDR3 comprises 14 residues. Germline CDR1 and CDR2: LNHDA and SQIVND (reference sequence). CDR3 nucleotide sequence: TGTGCCAGTAGTTCCGGGAGGGAGGTGGATACGCAGTATTTT. Amino acid sequence: CASSSGREVDTQYF.

CDR3 amino acids: CASSSLGAGANVLTF. CDR3 bases: TGTGCCAGCAGCTCCCTGGGAGCTGGGGCCAACGTCCTGACTTTC. The genes are TRBV27 and TRBJ2-6; possible D gene TRBD2, 5 bases. Germline CDR1 and CDR2: MNHEY and SMNVEV (reference sequence). The CDR3 is 15 residues long. Trimming pared 6 bases from V and 2 bases from J, leaving 11 bases between.

The chain has TRBV9 and TRBJ2-1, with D maybe TRBD2 (6 bases). The CDR3 is 15 residues long. CDR1 is SGDLS and CDR2 is YYNGEE in the germline V gene. Deletions cut 0 bases from V and 4 bases from J, with 11 bases between. This CDR3 reads CASSVGGSGYNEQFF. For the CDR3, the DNA is TGTGCCAGCAGCGTAGGTGGTAGCGGATACAATGAGCAGTTCTTC.

The chain couples TRBV5-1 to TRBJ2-3; 9 bases are shared with TRBD2. The J segment lost 3 bases and the V segment lost 4 bases, leaving 9 bases of the junction unmatched. The CDR3 runs 16 residues. Per germline, CDR1 SGHRS and CDR2 YFSETQ. The CDR3 region is CASSGGSSGATDTQYF. The DNA of the CDR3 is TGCGCCAGCAGCGGGGGGTCTAGCGGGGCGACAGATACGCAGTATTTT.

This chain links TRBV19 with TRBJ1-5; D gene ambiguous. Trimming removed 4 bases at V and 2 bases at J, with 12 bases between. From germline, CDR1 is LNHDA and CDR2 SQIVND (reference sequence). The CDR3 extends over 15 amino acids. CDR3 amino acids: CASSTDTYRNQPQHF. In DNA form, the CDR3 reads TGTGCCAGTAGTACTGACACCTATCGCAATCAGCCCCAGCATTTT.

This clone was observed once. The chain is built from TRBV5-8 and TRBJ2-7; TRBD2 matches 13 bases. The V and J ends lost 4 bases and 6 bases, in that order; junction bases with no gene match: 16. Germline CDR1 and CDR2: SGHTS and YDEGEE. The CDR3 is 18 residues long. DNA of the CDR3: TGTGCCAGCAGCCTGGGACTAGCGGGAAGCGATGGTCGGGGCGAGCAGTACGTC. This translates into CASSLGLAGSDGRGEQYV.

The CDR3 here is CASSLGSRTEHSGYTF. The CDR3 DNA is TGCGCCAGCAGCCTAGGGTCCCGGACAGAGCATAGTGGCTACACCTTC. The chain combines TRBV5-1 with TRBJ1-2; tentative D call: TRBD1 (6 bases). Between the trimmed V and J ends, which lost 4 bases and 7 bases, there was a span of 23 bases. Germline lookup yields CDR1 SGHRS and CDR2 YFSETQ. The CDR3 loop spans 16 amino acids.

The chain employs TRBV30 and TRBJ2-2; no clear D. CDR1 GTSNPN and CDR2 SVGIG come from the germline V gene (reference sequence). The V and J ends lost 0 bases and 2 bases respectively, with 13 bases between them. This CDR3 has 16 residues. The CDR3 region is CAWSVQLLTNTGELFF. The CDR3 coding sequence is TGTGCCTGGAGTGTACAACTCCTAACAAACACCGGGGAGCTGTTTTTT.

The V gene is TRBV27, the J gene TRBJ2-7; unclear D gene. Per the germline V gene, CDR1 is MNHEY and CDR2 is SMNVEV (reference sequence). Trimming stripped 2 bases from V and 5 bases from J, with 10 bases between. This CDR3 is 13 amino acids long. Here the CDR3 reads CASSLGRAHEQYV. The CDR3 nucleotides read TGTGCCAGCAGTTTAGGGCGAGCCCACGAGCAGTACGTC.

The chain couples TRBV2 to TRBJ2-1; D gene unclear. The CDR3 has 12 residues. Germline CDR1 is SNHLY and CDR2 is FYNNEI. Deletions cut 4 bases from V and 4 bases from J, with 5 bases between. The CDR3 here is CASSGRYNEQFF. The CDR3 DNA sequence: TGTGCCAGCAGTGGACGGTACAATGAGCAGTTCTTC.

This clone was picked up a small number of times. The chain employs TRBV6-6 and TRBJ1-3; a weak D match, TRBD1 (6 bases). The length of the CDR3 is 16 residues. Trimming pared 8 bases from V and 0 bases from J, leaving 17 bases between. Germline CDR1 MNHNY, CDR2 SVGAGI (reference sequence). In DNA, the CDR3 is TGTGCCAGCGTCCCGGGGACACCAAGCTCTGGAAACACCATATATTTT. This gives the protein CASVPGTPSSGNTIYF.

The V and J genes are TRBV5-1 and TRBJ2-4; D might be TRBD1 or TRBD2, each matching 5 bases. V was shortened by 2 bases and J by 0 bases, with 9 bases between the two germline ends. Germline lookup yields CDR1 SGHRS and CDR2 YFSETQ. CDR3 size: 15 residues. CDR3 sequence (DNA): TGCGCCAGCAGCTTAGGGACGGTAGCCAAAAACATTCAGTACTTC. As protein: CASSLGTVAKNIQYF. The full variable domain, completed using reference TRBV5-1 and TRBJ2-4, is KAGVTQTPRYLIKTRGQQVTLSCSPISGHRSVSWYQQTPGQGLQFLFEYFSETQRNKGNFPGRFSGRQFSNSRSEMNVSTLELGDSALYLCASSLGTVAKNIQYFGAGTRLSVL.

V is TRBV30 and J is TRBJ2-3; D perhaps matches TRBD2 (5 bases). The CDR3 has 13 residues. Deletions cut 4 bases from V and 4 bases from J, with 12 bases between. In germline, CDR1 is GTSNPN, CDR2 SVGIG (reference sequence). CDR3 nucleotides: TGTGCCTGGAATGAGGGAGTGGCAGATACGCAGTATTTT. Its translation is CAWNEGVADTQYF. Variable domain in full (rest from reference TRBV30 and TRBJ2-3): SQTIHQWPATLVQPVGSPLSLECTVEGTSNPNLYWYRQAAGRGLQLLFYSVGIGQISSEVPQNLSASRPQDRQFILSSKKLLLSDSGFYLCAWNEGVADTQYFGPGTRLTVL.

The chain uses TRBV28 and TRBJ1-4; tentatively, D is TRBD1 (6 bases). Deletions cut 4 bases from V and 10 bases from J, with 16 bases between. Per the germline V gene, CDR1 is MDHEN and CDR2 is SYDVKM. The CDR3 length is 14 residues. The CDR3 reads CASSSDREFGKLFF. In DNA, the CDR3 is TGTGCCAGCAGTTCGGACAGAGAATTTGGAAAACTGTTTTTT.

This clone was observed a single time. This chain uses TRBV19 with TRBJ1-3, with D possibly being TRBD1 (5 bases). Germline V CDR1 and CDR2: LNHDA, SQIVND (reference sequence). V shed 5 bases and J shed 0 bases, with 5 bases lying between them. This CDR3 spans 13 amino acids. CDR3 protein: CASSQGSGNTIYF. The CDR3 DNA sequence: TGTGCCAGTAGTCAGGGCTCTGGAAACACCATATATTTT.

The chain carries TRBV4-2 and TRBJ2-3; 9 bases match TRBD2. Germline CDR1 reads LGHNA; CDR2 reads YNFKEQ. J was trimmed by 0 bases and V by 2 bases; bases with no gene match: 15. The CDR3 is made up of 20 amino acids. CDR3 in DNA: TGTGCCAGCAGCCAATCTATTGCCGCGGCTAGCGGGATAAGCACAGATACGCAGTATTTT. Translating gives CASSQSIAAASGISTDTQYF.

The genes are TRBV5-1 and TRBJ2-2; D might be TRBD1 (6 bases). Germline lookup yields CDR1 SGHRS and CDR2 YFSETQ. V dropped 4 bases and J dropped 8 bases, with 18 bases sitting between them. This CDR3 region has 15 residues. Here the CDR3 reads CASSPGQGMRGELFF. For the CDR3, the DNA is TGCGCCAGCAGCCCGGGGCAGGGGATGCGGGGGGAGCTGTTTTTT. The complete variable domain, with remaining parts taken from reference TRBV5-1 and TRBJ2-2, reads KAGVTQTPRYLIKTRGQQVTLSCSPISGHRSVSWYQQTPGQGLQFLFEYFSETQRNKGNFPGRFSGRQFSNSRSEMNVSTLELGDSALYLCASSPGQGMRGELFFGEGSRLTVL.

The chain uses TRBV2 and TRBJ2-7, with TRBD2 identical over 8 bases. The CDR3 is 17 amino acids. Trimming took 1 base from V and 3 from J; bases not matched to a gene: 11. The germline V gene has CDR1 SNHLY and CDR2 FYNNEI. The CDR3 loop is CASSEGLLRREGYEQYF. In DNA, the CDR3 is TGTGCCAGCAGTGAAGGGTTACTTCGTCGGGAGGGCTACGAGCAGTACTTC. Together with reference TRBV2 and TRBJ2-7, the CDR3 gives the full variable domain: EPEVTQTPSHQVTQMGQEVILRCVPISNHLYFYWYRQILGQKVEFLVSFYNNEISEKSEIFDDQFSVERPDGSNFTLKIRSTKLEDSAMYFCASSEGLLRREGYEQYFGPGTRLTVT.

This clone showed up just a few times. Here the CDR3 reads CASSTTSGRVYEQFF. In DNA, the CDR3 is TGTGCCAGCAGCACTACTAGCGGGAGGGTCTATGAGCAGTTCTTC. The gene calls are TRBV28 and TRBJ2-1; 13 bases map to TRBD2. CDR1 MDHEN and CDR2 SYDVKM come from the germline V gene. The CDR3 covers 15 residues. J lost 8 bases, V lost 6 bases, and 7 bases had no gene match.

The genes are TRBV5-4 and TRBJ2-5; TRBD1 is a possible D gene (5 bases). Trimming cost V 4 bases and J 2 bases, with 9 bases left between them. Germline CDR1 SGHNT, CDR2 YYREEE (reference sequence). The CDR3 covers 13 residues. The CDR3 sequence is CASSQRQQETQYF. Here the CDR3 DNA reads TGTGCCAGCAGCCAACGACAGCAAGAGACCCAGTACTTC.

The chain joins TRBV4-1 to TRBJ2-2; D may be TRBD1 (5 bases). V was cut by 1 base and J by 5 bases, with 14 bases left in between. The germline V gene has CDR1 MGHRA and CDR2 YSYEKL. The CDR3 loop spans 16 amino acids. The CDR3 DNA sequence: TGCGCCAGCAGCCAAGCACAGGCAGTTGGAACCGGGGAGCTGTTTTTT. As protein: CASSQAQAVGTGELFF.

Worth noting for this clone: A read error may produce the germline difference seen at one junction end. This chain connects TRBV7-7 to TRBJ2-3, with TRBD1 as a possible D gene (5 bases). CDR3 length: 15 residues. Germline CDR1 is SSHAT and CDR2 is FNYEAQ (reference sequence). CDR3 loop: CASSLTRTSTDTQYF. The CDR3 bases are TGTGCTAGCAGCTTAACGCGGACAAGCACAGATACGCAGTATTTT. The full variable domain, its missing parts supplied by reference TRBV7-7 and TRBJ2-3, is GAGVSQSPRYKVTKRGQDVTLRCDPISSHATLYWYQQALGQGPEFLTYFNYEAQPDKSGLPSDRFSAERPEGSISTLTIQRTEQRDSAMYRCASSLTRTSTDTQYFGPGTRLTVL.

The count of this clone is one. CDR3 protein: CASRQREGLNEQFF. The DNA of the CDR3 is TGTGCGAGCAGGCAGCGGGAGGGCCTAAATGAGCAGTTCTTC. The V gene is TRBV18, the J gene TRBJ2-1; 10 nucleotides agree with TRBD2. The CDR3 has 14 amino acids. CDR1 and CDR2 from the germline V gene are KGHSH and LQKENI.

V is TRBV11-2 and J is TRBJ2-2; 8 bases line up with TRBD1. This CDR3 contains 18 residues. J was trimmed by 4 bases and V by 1 base; bases with no gene match: 11. Germline V CDR1 and CDR2: SGHAT, FQNNGV. The CDR3 coding sequence is TGTGCCAGCAGCTTAGTTTCGTGGGACAGGTCCTCCACCGGGGAGCTGTTTTTT. It is translated as CASSLVSWDRSSTGELFF.